This TCR beta chain originates from a study of response to subunit inactivated influenza vaccine. Remarks on this clonotype: The target antigen is unknown. A much larger clone lies a single base off, so this may be a read error.

MiXCR, applied by TCRdb to the RT-PCR reads, yields one record per CDR3 protein. The table has about 520,000 distinct CDR3 sequences, 6.5% to 8% seen once. This CDR3 contains 15 residues. Study observations and caveats: After each seasonal influenza vaccination, few new T cells are recruited, the authors suggested.

The receptor's source is a man aged 45-69 years who received an inactivated influenza vaccine. The specimen comprised PBMCs from blood, sampled less than 30 months after vaccination. The J gene is TRBJ2-2, the V gene TRBV12-3 or TRBV12-4; 9 bases are a match to TRBD1. The CDR3 reads CASRSGQGFTGKLFF. Written as DNA, the CDR3 is TGTGCCAGCAGATCGGGACAGGGATTCACCGGGAAGCTGTTTTTT.